Each of the 10 T cell receptor beta chains below was sequenced from the same sample in a study of blood T cell repertoires in COVID-19. Method: immunoSEQ multiplex PCR; TCRdb's copy keeps in-frame clones and lacks some. The profile shows 140,000 or so clones, more than 75% of them singletons. Input material: PBMCs or T cells enriched from blood (not recorded which). Every receptor here comes from a man in his sixties who had recovered from COVID-19.

The chain carries TRBV7-2 and TRBJ2-3, with a possible D match to TRBD2 (5 bases). Germline V gene lookup returns CDR1 SGHTA and CDR2 FQGNSA. The CDR3 is 12 residues long. Deletions cut 6 bases from V and 6 bases from J, with 10 bases between. The CDR3 region is CASSQGGDTQYF. DNA for the CDR3: TGTGCCAGCAGTCAAGGCGGGGATACGCAGTATTTT.

The CDR3 reads CASSRQGNSGNTIYF. The CDR3 nucleotides read TGTGCCAGCAGTCGACAGGGGAACTCTGGAAACACCATATATTTT. The chain joins TRBV27 to TRBJ1-3; 8 nucleotides line up with TRBD1. Per the germline V gene, CDR1 is MNHEY and CDR2 is SMNVEV (reference sequence). V was clipped by 5 bases and J by 0 bases; unmatched bases: 3. This CDR3 is built from 15 residues.

The genes are TRBV6-1 and TRBJ2-7; weak D call: TRBD1 (6 bases). This CDR3 comprises 14 residues. The V end was cut by 0 bases, the J end by 3 bases, with 9 bases between. Germline V lookup: CDR1 MNHNS, CDR2 SASEGT. The CDR3: CASSEAKGGYEQYF. The CDR3, as DNA: TGTGCCAGCAGTGAAGCGAAAGGGGGCTACGAGCAGTACTTC.

V gene TRBV29-1 combines with J gene TRBJ2-1; 11 bases are a match to TRBD2. CDR3 length: 14 amino acids. The germline V gene encodes CDR1 SQVTM and CDR2 ANQGSEA. The V gene end was trimmed by 5 bases and the J gene end by 7 bases; junction bases not matched to a gene: 7. CDR3 protein: CSVCLAGGLNEQFF. CDR3 DNA sequence: TGCAGCGTTTGTCTAGCGGGAGGTCTGAATGAGCAGTTCTTC.

J is TRBJ2-7 and V is TRBV11-2; 10 nucleotides line up with TRBD2. CDR1 is SGHAT, CDR2 FQNNGV, per germline. The CDR3 extends over 15 amino acids. V shed 2 bases, J shed 5 bases, and the junction held 6 bases outside the gene matches. CDR3 nucleotide sequence: TGTGCCAGCAGCTTATGGAGCGGGGGGGTGGACGAGCAGTACTTC. Translating it yields CASSLWSGGVDEQYF.

The chain has TRBV2 and TRBJ2-1; D gene ambiguous. V shed 3 bases and J shed 6 bases, with 21 bases lying between them. CDR3 length: 17 amino acids. The germline V gene has CDR1 SNHLY and CDR2 FYNNEI. The CDR3 sequence is CASSDFRRWAPRNEQFF. CDR3 coding DNA: TGTGCCAGCAGTGATTTCCGTCGTTGGGCCCCTCGCAATGAGCAGTTCTTC.

This chain joins TRBV10-3 and TRBJ2-2, with D perhaps TRBD1 (6 bases). The CDR3 totals 16 residues. Trimming left V 0 bases short and J 0 bases short, with 8 bases between. The V gene's germline CDR1 is ENHRY and CDR2 SYGVKD. The CDR3 region is CAISESGTTNTGELFF. The CDR3, as DNA: TGTGCCATCAGTGAGTCCGGGACAACGAACACCGGGGAGCTGTTTTTT.

The chain links TRBV3-1 (or the pseudogene TRBV3-2) to TRBJ2-5, with 11 bases fitting TRBD2. The germline V gene has CDR1 LGHDT and CDR2 YNNKEL (reference sequence). V was clipped by 1 base and J by 2 bases; unmatched bases: 0. The CDR3 is 15 residues long. The CDR3 loop is CASSQVAGGQETQYF. CDR3 bases: TGTGCCAGCAGCCAAGTAGCGGGGGGGCAAGAGACCCAGTACTTC.

This rearrangement joins TRBV27 to TRBJ1-5; 11 bases fit TRBD1. Losses at the gene ends were 1 base for V and 7 bases for J; bases not matched to a gene: 6. CDR1 is MNHEY and CDR2 is SMNVEV in the germline V gene (reference sequence). The CDR3 is 16 amino acids. CDR3 loop: CASSLYGTGGRQPQHF. In DNA form, the CDR3 reads TGTGCCAGCAGTTTATATGGGACAGGGGGGCGACAGCCCCAGCATTTT.

J is TRBJ1-6 and V is TRBV27; 8 bases agree with TRBD1. The CDR3 consists of 14 residues. Germline CDR1 reads MNHEY; CDR2 reads SMNVEV (reference sequence). Trimming cost V 6 bases and J 5 bases; bases outside gene matches: 3. The CDR3 loop is CASSQGADNSPLHF. Written as DNA, the CDR3 is TGTGCCAGCAGCCAGGGGGCTGATAATTCACCCCTCCACTTT.